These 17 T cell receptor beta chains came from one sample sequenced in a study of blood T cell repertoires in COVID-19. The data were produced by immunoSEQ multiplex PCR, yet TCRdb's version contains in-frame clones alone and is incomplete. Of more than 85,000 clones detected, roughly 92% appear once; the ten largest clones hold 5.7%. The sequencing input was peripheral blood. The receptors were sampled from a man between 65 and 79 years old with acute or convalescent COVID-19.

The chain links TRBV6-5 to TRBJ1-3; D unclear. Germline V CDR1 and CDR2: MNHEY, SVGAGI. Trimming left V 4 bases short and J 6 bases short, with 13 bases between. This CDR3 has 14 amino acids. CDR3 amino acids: CASSFHERANTIYF. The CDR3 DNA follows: TGTGCCAGCAGTTTCCACGAGAGAGCAAACACCATATATTTT.

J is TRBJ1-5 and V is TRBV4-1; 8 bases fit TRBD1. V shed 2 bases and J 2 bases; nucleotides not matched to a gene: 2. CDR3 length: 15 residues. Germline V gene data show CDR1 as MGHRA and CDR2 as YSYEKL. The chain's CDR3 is CASSQQGQGNQPQHF. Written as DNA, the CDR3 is TGCGCCAGCAGCCAACAGGGACAGGGCAATCAGCCCCAGCATTTT.

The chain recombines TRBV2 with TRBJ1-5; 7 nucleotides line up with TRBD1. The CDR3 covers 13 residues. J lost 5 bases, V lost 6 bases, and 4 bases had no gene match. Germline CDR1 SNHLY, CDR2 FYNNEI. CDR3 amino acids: CASSDREYQPQHF. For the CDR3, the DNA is TGTGCCAGCAGCGACAGGGAATATCAGCCCCAGCATTTT.

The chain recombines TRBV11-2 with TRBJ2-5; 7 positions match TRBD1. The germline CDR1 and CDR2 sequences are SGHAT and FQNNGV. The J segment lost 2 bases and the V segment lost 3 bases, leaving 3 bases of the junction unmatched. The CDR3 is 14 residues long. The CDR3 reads CASSFGDSQETQYF. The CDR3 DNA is TGTGCCAGCAGCTTCGGGGACAGTCAAGAGACCCAGTACTTC.

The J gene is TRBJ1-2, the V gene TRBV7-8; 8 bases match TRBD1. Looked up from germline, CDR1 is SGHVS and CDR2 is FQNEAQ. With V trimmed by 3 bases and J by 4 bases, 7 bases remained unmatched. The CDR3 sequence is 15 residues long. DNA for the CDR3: TGTGCCAGCAGCTTCGCCCCAGGGGGCTTCTATGGCTACACCTTC. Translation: CASSFAPGGFYGYTF.

The CDR3 coding sequence is TGTGCCAGTAGTTCCGGGACAGGGAGGGAGACCCAGTACTTC. It encodes CASSSGTGRETQYF. The chain is built from TRBV19 and TRBJ2-5; 9 bases align to TRBD1. The CDR3 covers 14 residues. V lost 5 bases to trimming and J lost 5 bases; unmatched junction nucleotides: 6. CDR1 is LNHDA and CDR2 is SQIVND in the germline V gene (reference sequence).

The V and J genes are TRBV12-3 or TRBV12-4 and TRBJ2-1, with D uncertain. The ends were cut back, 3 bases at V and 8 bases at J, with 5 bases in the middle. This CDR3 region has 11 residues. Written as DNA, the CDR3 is TGTGCCAGCAGTTTTAATCATGAGCAGTTCTTC. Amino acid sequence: CASSFNHEQFF.

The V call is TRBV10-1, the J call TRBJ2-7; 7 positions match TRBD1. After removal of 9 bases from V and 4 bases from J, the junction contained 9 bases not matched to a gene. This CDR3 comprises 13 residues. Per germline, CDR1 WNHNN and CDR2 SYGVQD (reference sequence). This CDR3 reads CASPGTAGYEQYF. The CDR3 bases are TGCGCCAGTCCTGGGACAGCAGGATACGAGCAGTACTTC.

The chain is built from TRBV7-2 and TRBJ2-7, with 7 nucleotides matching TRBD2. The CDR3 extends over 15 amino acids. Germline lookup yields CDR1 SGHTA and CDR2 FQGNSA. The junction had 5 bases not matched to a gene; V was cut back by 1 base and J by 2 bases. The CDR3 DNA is TGTGCCAGCAGCTTAGTCCCGGGAGGTACCTACGAGCAGTACTTC. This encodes CASSLVPGGTYEQYF.

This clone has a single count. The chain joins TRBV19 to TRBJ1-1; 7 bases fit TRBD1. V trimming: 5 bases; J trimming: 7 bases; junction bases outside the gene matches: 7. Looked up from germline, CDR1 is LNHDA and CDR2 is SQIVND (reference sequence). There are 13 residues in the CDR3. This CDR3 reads CASSVTGTIEAFF. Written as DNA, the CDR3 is TGTGCCAGTAGTGTGACAGGGACGATTGAAGCTTTCTTT.

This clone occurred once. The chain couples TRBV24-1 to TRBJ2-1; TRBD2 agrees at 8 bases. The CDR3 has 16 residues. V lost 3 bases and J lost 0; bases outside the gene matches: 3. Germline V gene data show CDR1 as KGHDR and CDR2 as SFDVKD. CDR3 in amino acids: CATSDPGTSSYNEQFF. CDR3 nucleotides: TGTGCCACCAGTGATCCAGGGACTAGCTCCTACAATGAGCAGTTCTTC.

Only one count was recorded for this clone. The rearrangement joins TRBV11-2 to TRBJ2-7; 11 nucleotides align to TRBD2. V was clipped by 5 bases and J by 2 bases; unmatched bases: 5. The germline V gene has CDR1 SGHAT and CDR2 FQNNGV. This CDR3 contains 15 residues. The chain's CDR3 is CASSPGTSGAYEQYF. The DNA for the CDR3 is TGTGCCAGCAGCCCCGGGACTAGCGGAGCCTACGAGCAGTACTTC.

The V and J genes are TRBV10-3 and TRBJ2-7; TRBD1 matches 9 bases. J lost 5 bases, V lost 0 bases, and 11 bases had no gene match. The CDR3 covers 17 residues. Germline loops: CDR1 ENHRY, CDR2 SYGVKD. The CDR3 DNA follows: TGTGCCATCAGTGAGTCGTGGGGACAGGGTTTTTCACACGAGCAGTACTTC. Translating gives CAISESWGQGFSHEQYF.

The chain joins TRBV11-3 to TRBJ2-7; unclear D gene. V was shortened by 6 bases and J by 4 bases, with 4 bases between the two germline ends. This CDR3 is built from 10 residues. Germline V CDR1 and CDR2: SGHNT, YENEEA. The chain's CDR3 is CASRLYEQYF. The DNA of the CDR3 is TGTGCCAGCAGACTATACGAGCAGTACTTC. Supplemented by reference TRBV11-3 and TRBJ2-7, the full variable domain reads EAGVVQSPRYKIIEKKQPVAFWCNPISGHNTLYWYLQNLGQGPELLIRYENEEAVDDSQLPKDRFSAERLKGVDSTLKIQPAELGDSAVYLCASRLYEQYFGPGTRLTVT.

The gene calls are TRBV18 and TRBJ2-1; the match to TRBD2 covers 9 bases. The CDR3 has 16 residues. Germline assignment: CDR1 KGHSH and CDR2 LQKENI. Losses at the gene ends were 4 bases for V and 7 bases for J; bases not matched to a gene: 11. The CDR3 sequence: CASSLTSGQSWNEQFF. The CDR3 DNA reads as TGTGCCAGCTCACTCACTAGCGGGCAGTCTTGGAATGAGCAGTTCTTC.

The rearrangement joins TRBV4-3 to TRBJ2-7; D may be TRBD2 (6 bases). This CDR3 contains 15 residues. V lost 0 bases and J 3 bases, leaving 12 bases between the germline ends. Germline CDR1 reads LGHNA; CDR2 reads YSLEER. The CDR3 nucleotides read TGCGCCAGCAGCCAAGAGCGGGACCCTTTCTACGAGCAGTACTTC. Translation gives CASSQERDPFYEQYF.

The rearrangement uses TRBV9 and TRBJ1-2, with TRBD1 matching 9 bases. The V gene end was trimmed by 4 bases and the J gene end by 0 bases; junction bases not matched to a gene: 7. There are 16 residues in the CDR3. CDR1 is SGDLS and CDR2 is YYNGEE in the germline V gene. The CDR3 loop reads CASSPPGQGSNYGYTF. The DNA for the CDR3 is TGTGCCAGCAGCCCACCGGGACAGGGATCTAACTATGGCTACACCTTC.